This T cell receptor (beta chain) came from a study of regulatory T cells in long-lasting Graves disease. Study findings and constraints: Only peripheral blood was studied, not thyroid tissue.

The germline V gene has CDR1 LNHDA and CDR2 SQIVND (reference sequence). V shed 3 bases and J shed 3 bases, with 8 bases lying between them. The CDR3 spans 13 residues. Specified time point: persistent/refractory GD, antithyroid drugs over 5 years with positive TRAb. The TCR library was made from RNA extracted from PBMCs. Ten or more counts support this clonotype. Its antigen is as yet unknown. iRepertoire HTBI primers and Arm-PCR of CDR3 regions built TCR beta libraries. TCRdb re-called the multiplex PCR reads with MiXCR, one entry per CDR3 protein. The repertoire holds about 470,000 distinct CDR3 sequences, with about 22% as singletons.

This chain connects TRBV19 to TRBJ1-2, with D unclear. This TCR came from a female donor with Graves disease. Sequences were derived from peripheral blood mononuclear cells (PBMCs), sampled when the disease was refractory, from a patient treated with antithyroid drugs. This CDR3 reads CASSMMEDYGYTF. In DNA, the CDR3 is TGTGCCAGTAGTATGATGGAAGACTATGGCTACACCTTC.